Reported below is one T cell receptor (beta chain). As yet, its antigen is unknown. One junction end does not reproduce the germline sequence, and a read error may be involved. The data were obtained in a study of CD8 T cells in ankylosing spondylitis. Study outcomes and limitations: A motif of 7 to 9 highly homologous TCR beta variants was seen as apparently characteristic of ankylosing spondylitis blood. Earlier literature documents some of the motif variants in reactive arthritis synovial fluid and blood. Researchers reportedly found disease-linked clones significantly enriched in matched ankylosing spondylitis synovial fluid.

Quantitative molecular-barcoded 5'-RACE generated the TCR beta libraries. TCRdb fed the 5' RACE reads into MiXCR, producing one record per CDR3 protein. The table lists just under 550,000 distinct CDR3 sequences, roughly 13% of them singletons, with approximately 6.3% in the top ten. Germline CDR1 reads SGHRS; CDR2 reads YFSETQ. This CDR3 has 12 residues. The receptor's source is a male donor with ankylosing spondylitis. Sequences were obtained from blood, either unsorted or a sorted T cell fraction (not recorded which). V is TRBV5-1 and J is TRBJ2-2; TRBD1 agrees at 7 bases. The CDR3 sequence is CASSPRQGNLVF. The DNA for the CDR3 is TGCGCCAGCAGCCCTAGACAGGGAAACTTGGTCTTT.